This passage covers 5 T cell receptor beta chains from one sample sequenced in a study of CXCR3-negative and CXCR3-positive naive CD8 T cells (dated by TCRdb to about 2019). General study outcomes and caveats: Compared with CXCR3-negative naive cells, CXCR3-positive naive cells had TRB CDR3s with higher hydrophobicity (lower Kidera factor 4), lower energy, and higher strength and volume indices.

These receptors have no known antigen. The run used a NextSeq 550. The Human TCR Profiling Kit (MiLaboratory) was used to make UMI-labeled 5' RACE TRB cDNA libraries. Based on TCRdb reprocessing of the reads, there is one entry per CDR3 protein sequence, and DNA is missing. The sample's records list tens of thousands of distinct CDR3 sequences. The ten top clones hold around 0.8% of the sample. The sequencing sample was made of naive CXCR3+ CD8+ T cells from blood. In the paper's terms, the cell subset or site label means: CD45RO-CCR7+CD27+CD95- naive CD8+ T cells expressing CXCR3 (TNR3+). Source of these receptors: a human donor in good health. Some clones in this sample may be carry-over from other donors' samples.

The chain employs TRBV5-4 and TRBJ2-1. Looked up from germline, CDR1 is SGHNT and CDR2 is YYREEE (reference sequence). The CDR3 is 15 residues long. The CDR3 is CASSPDPSSYNEQFF.

This chain connects TRBV20-1 to TRBJ2-1; TCRdb's D call of TRBD2 is untestable without DNA. This CDR3 is 14 amino acids long. Per germline, CDR1 DFQATT and CDR2 SNEGSKA (reference sequence). CDR3 sequence: CSARGGPYYNEQFF.

This chain connects TRBV28 to TRBJ1-2; TCRdb returns TRBD1, unconfirmable since there is no DNA. The CDR3 has 14 amino acids. Germline V gene lookup returns CDR1 MDHEN and CDR2 SYDVKM. CDR3 protein: CASIVTGSNYGYTF.

The chain couples TRBV20-1 to TRBJ1-1; without DNA, the TCRdb call of TRBD1 cannot be checked. Germline CDR1 reads DFQATT; CDR2 reads SNEGSKA (reference sequence). The CDR3 is made up of 23 amino acids. The CDR3 region is CSAIKPSVGRDRGEFRWDTEAFF.

The CDR3 here is CSVEMSVNRETYEQYF. The rearrangement uses TRBV29-1 and TRBJ2-7; TCRdb picks TRBD1, but there is no DNA to check that call. CDR1 is SQVTM and CDR2 is ANQGSEA in the germline V gene. The CDR3 spans 16 residues.